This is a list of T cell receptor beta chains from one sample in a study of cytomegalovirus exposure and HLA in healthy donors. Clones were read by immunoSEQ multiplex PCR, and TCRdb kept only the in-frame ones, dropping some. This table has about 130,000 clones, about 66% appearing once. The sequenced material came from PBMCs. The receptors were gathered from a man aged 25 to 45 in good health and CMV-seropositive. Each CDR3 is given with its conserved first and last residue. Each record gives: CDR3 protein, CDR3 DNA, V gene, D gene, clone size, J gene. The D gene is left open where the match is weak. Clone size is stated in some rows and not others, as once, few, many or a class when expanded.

CDR3 protein: CASSWGGREPSYEQYF
CDR3 DNA: TGTGCCAGCAGTTGGGGGGGACGGGAGCCATCCTACGAGCAGTACTTC
V gene: TRBV28
D gene: TRBD2
clone size: NA
J gene: TRBJ2-7

CDR3 protein: CATSTRTGGIQPQHF
CDR3 DNA: TGTGCCACCAGCACGCGGACAGGGGGTATTCAGCCCCAGCATTTT
V gene: TRBV15
D gene: TRBD1
clone size: NA
J gene: TRBJ1-5

CDR3 protein: CASSPFREKGDTQYF
CDR3 DNA: TGTGCCAGCAGCCCTTTCCGGGAGAAAGGAGATACGCAGTATTTT
V gene: TRBV9
D gene: NA
clone size: NA
J gene: TRBJ2-3

CDR3 protein: CASSLRNREGYTF
CDR3 DNA: TGTGCCAGCAGCTTGAGAAATCGGGAGGGCTACACCTTC
V gene: TRBV5-4
D gene: NA
clone size: few
J gene: TRBJ1-2

CDR3 protein: CSVEMGQGSDEQFF
CDR3 DNA: TGCAGCGTTGAAATGGGACAGGGGTCGGATGAGCAGTTCTTC
V gene: TRBV29-1
D gene: TRBD1
clone size: NA
J gene: TRBJ2-1

CDR3 protein: CASSLGSGGVYEQYF
CDR3 DNA: TGTGCCAGCAGCTTAGGTTCGGGTGGAGTTTACGAGCAGTACTTC
V gene: TRBV7-6
D gene: NA
clone size: NA
J gene: TRBJ2-7

CDR3 protein: CASSWGGGNTGELFF
CDR3 DNA: TGTGCCAGCAGCTGGGGAGGGGGGAACACCGGGGAGCTGTTTTTT
V gene: TRBV5-4
D gene: NA
clone size: few
J gene: TRBJ2-2

CDR3 protein: CASTPPGKFF
CDR3 DNA: TGTGCCAGCACCCCCCCGGGGAAGTTCTTT
V gene: TRBV28
D gene: NA
clone size: few
J gene: TRBJ1-1

CDR3 protein: CASSQEAGENTDTQYF
CDR3 DNA: TGTGCCAGCAGCCAAGAGGCGGGCGAGAACACAGATACGCAGTATTTT
V gene: TRBV4-2
D gene: NA
clone size: NA
J gene: TRBJ2-3

CDR3 protein: CAALSGRGNTEAFF
CDR3 DNA: TGTGCCGCCTTAAGCGGCAGGGGGAACACTGAAGCTTTCTTT
V gene: TRBV27
D gene: NA
clone size: NA
J gene: TRBJ1-1

CDR3 protein: CAWSRQGKEPQHF
CDR3 DNA: TGTGCCTGGAGTAGGCAGGGAAAAGAGCCCCAGCATTTT
V gene: TRBV30
D gene: NA
clone size: NA
J gene: TRBJ1-5

CDR3 protein: CASSVEGTSGTETQYF
CDR3 DNA: TGTGCCAGCAGCGTAGAGGGGACTAGCGGGACAGAGACCCAGTACTTC
V gene: TRBV9
D gene: TRBD2
clone size: NA
J gene: TRBJ2-5

CDR3 protein: CASSSGGTENTEAFF
CDR3 DNA: TGTGCCAGCAGCTCGGGCGGGACAGAGAACACTGAAGCTTTCTTT
V gene: TRBV5-4
D gene: TRBD1
clone size: NA
J gene: TRBJ1-1

CDR3 protein: CASSRAGSSGYLNEQFF
CDR3 DNA: TGTGCCAGCAGTCGGGCAGGGTCTAGCGGGTATCTAAATGAGCAGTTCTTC
V gene: TRBV7-9
D gene: TRBD2
clone size: NA
J gene: TRBJ2-1

CDR3 protein: CASSPMTEDYGYTF
CDR3 DNA: TGCGCCAGCAGCCCGATGACAGAAGACTATGGCTACACCTTC
V gene: TRBV5-1
D gene: NA
clone size: NA
J gene: TRBJ1-2

CDR3 protein: CASSEWHRIGGYEQYF
CDR3 DNA: TGTGCCAGCAGTGAATGGCACAGGATAGGGGGCTACGAGCAGTACTTC
V gene: TRBV6-1
D gene: NA
clone size: few
J gene: TRBJ2-7

CDR3 protein: CASSLLGETQYF
CDR3 DNA: TGTGCCAGCAGCTTACTAGGAGAGACCCAGTACTTC
V gene: TRBV7-2
D gene: NA
clone size: NA
J gene: TRBJ2-5

CDR3 protein: CASSYRREGIYEQYF
CDR3 DNA: TGTGCCAGCAGTTACCGGCGGGAGGGTATCTACGAGCAGTACTTC
V gene: TRBV6-5
D gene: TRBD2
clone size: NA
J gene: TRBJ2-7

CDR3 protein: CASSVAPTAYEQYF
CDR3 DNA: TGTGCCAGCAGCGTAGCCCCCACAGCATACGAGCAGTACTTC
V gene: TRBV9
D gene: NA
clone size: NA
J gene: TRBJ2-7

CDR3 protein: CASSNIYNEQFF
CDR3 DNA: TGTGCCAGCAGTAATATCTACAATGAGCAGTTCTTC
V gene: TRBV27
D gene: NA
clone size: once
J gene: TRBJ2-1

CDR3 protein: CASSRSLGRGQETQYF
CDR3 DNA: TGCGCCAGCAGCCGTAGTCTCGGGAGGGGACAAGAGACCCAGTACTTC
V gene: TRBV4-1
D gene: TRBD2
clone size: NA
J gene: TRBJ2-5

CDR3 protein: CASSFLAGGWAEAFF
CDR3 DNA: TGTGCCAGCAGCTTCTTGGCAGGGGGGTGGGCTGAAGCTTTCTTT
V gene: TRBV5-6
D gene: TRBD1
clone size: NA
J gene: TRBJ1-1

CDR3 protein: CASASDRGGEQYF
CDR3 DNA: TGTGCCAGCGCCTCGGACAGGGGAGGCGAGCAGTACTTC
V gene: TRBV25-1
D gene: TRBD1
clone size: NA
J gene: TRBJ2-7

CDR3 protein: CASSYSNRGLNQPQHF
CDR3 DNA: TGTGCCAGCAGTTACTCGAACAGGGGACTTAATCAGCCCCAGCATTTT
V gene: TRBV6-5
D gene: TRBD1
clone size: NA
J gene: TRBJ1-5

CDR3 protein: CASSSVYSGANVLTF
CDR3 DNA: TGTGCCAGCAGTTCAGTGTACTCTGGGGCCAACGTCCTGACTTTC
V gene: TRBV6-1
D gene: NA
clone size: NA
J gene: TRBJ2-6

CDR3 protein: CASSLNSDRGGPDTEAFF
CDR3 DNA: TGTGCCAGCAGTTTAAATTCCGACAGGGGTGGCCCGGACACTGAAGCTTTCTTT
V gene: TRBV27
D gene: TRBD1
clone size: NA
J gene: TRBJ1-1

CDR3 protein: CASSLPTGSTDTQYF
CDR3 DNA: TGTGCCAGCAGCCTCCCGACAGGGAGCACAGATACGCAGTATTTT
V gene: TRBV6-1
D gene: TRBD1
clone size: NA
J gene: TRBJ2-3

CDR3 protein: CASRKDREGYNEQFF
CDR3 DNA: TGTGCCAGCAGGAAGGACAGGGAGGGTTACAATGAGCAGTTCTTC
V gene: TRBV27
D gene: NA
clone size: once
J gene: TRBJ2-1

CDR3 protein: CASTWTGASRTPLHF
CDR3 DNA: TGTGCCAGCACGTGGACAGGGGCCAGCAGAACACCCCTCCACTTT
V gene: TRBV7-9
D gene: TRBD1
clone size: NA
J gene: TRBJ1-6

CDR3 protein: CASSLTGLAGGPLQETQYF
CDR3 DNA: TGTGCCAGCAGCCTGACCGGACTAGCGGGAGGGCCCCTCCAAGAGACCCAGTACTTC
V gene: TRBV11-2
D gene: TRBD2
clone size: NA
J gene: TRBJ2-5

CDR3 protein: CASSLLGLGNNEQFF
CDR3 DNA: TGCGCCAGCAGCCTTTTGGGGCTAGGCAACAATGAGCAGTTCTTC
V gene: TRBV4-1
D gene: NA
clone size: NA
J gene: TRBJ2-1

CDR3 protein: CASSRTGGNYGYTF
CDR3 DNA: TGTGCCAGCAGTAGGACAGGGGGCAACTATGGCTACACCTTC
V gene: TRBV6-6
D gene: TRBD1
clone size: NA
J gene: TRBJ1-2

CDR3 protein: CASSPDRGNTGELFF
CDR3 DNA: TGCGCCAGCAGCCCGGACAGGGGAAACACCGGGGAGCTGTTTTTT
V gene: TRBV5-1
D gene: TRBD1
clone size: few
J gene: TRBJ2-2

CDR3 protein: CASSEGQGQETQYF
CDR3 DNA: TGTGCCAGCAGTGAAGGGCAGGGTCAAGAGACCCAGTACTTC
V gene: TRBV2
D gene: NA
clone size: few
J gene: TRBJ2-5

CDR3 protein: CAGDLGQGLQVYGYTF
CDR3 DNA: TGTGCCGGAGATCTAGGACAGGGTCTACAGGTCTATGGCTACACCTTC
V gene: TRBV2
D gene: TRBD1
clone size: medium-sized
J gene: TRBJ1-2

CDR3 protein: CASSEPTGEQFF
CDR3 DNA: TGCGCCAGCAGCGAACCGACTGGTGAGCAGTTCTTC
V gene: TRBV5-1
D gene: NA
clone size: few
J gene: TRBJ2-1

CDR3 protein: CATSRDAILASQVGELFF
CDR3 DNA: TGTGCCACCAGCAGAGACGCTATCCTAGCGTCTCAAGTTGGGGAGCTGTTTTTT
V gene: TRBV15
D gene: NA
clone size: NA
J gene: TRBJ2-2

CDR3 protein: CASSQDRREQYF
CDR3 DNA: TGCGCCAGCAGCCAAGATAGGAGGGAGCAGTACTTC
V gene: TRBV4-1
D gene: NA
clone size: NA
J gene: TRBJ2-7

CDR3 protein: CASSPATTGEQYF
CDR3 DNA: TGTGCCAGCAGCCCGGCAACGACAGGAGAGCAGTACTTC
V gene: TRBV5-4
D gene: NA
clone size: NA
J gene: TRBJ2-7

CDR3 protein: CASPDGHGGSGYTF
CDR3 DNA: TGTGCCAGCCCCGACGGGCACGGGGGTAGTGGCTACACCTTC
V gene: TRBV7-9
D gene: NA
clone size: NA
J gene: TRBJ1-2

CDR3 protein: CASSFGSGSISGYTF
CDR3 DNA: TGTGCCAGCAGCTTCGGGTCAGGGTCAATAAGCGGCTACACCTTC
V gene: TRBV5-8
D gene: NA
clone size: NA
J gene: TRBJ1-2

CDR3 protein: CASSLDPAGTTDTQYF
CDR3 DNA: TGCGCCAGCAGCTTGGATCCAGCGGGAACAACAGATACGCAGTATTTT
V gene: TRBV5-1
D gene: TRBD2
clone size: NA
J gene: TRBJ2-3

CDR3 protein: CASSQEFRGAGGPGETQYF
CDR3 DNA: TGCGCCAGCAGCCAAGAATTCCGAGGGGCGGGAGGGCCAGGAGAGACCCAGTACTTC
V gene: TRBV4-3
D gene: TRBD2
clone size: NA
J gene: TRBJ2-5

CDR3 protein: CASSPRREQNEQFF
CDR3 DNA: TGTGCCAGCTCACCACGGCGGGAGCAGAATGAGCAGTTCTTC
V gene: TRBV18
D gene: TRBD2
clone size: NA
J gene: TRBJ2-1

CDR3 protein: CASSPGQARTEAFF
CDR3 DNA: TGTGCCAGCAGTCCCGGACAGGCTCGAACTGAAGCTTTCTTT
V gene: TRBV27
D gene: TRBD1
clone size: NA
J gene: TRBJ1-1

CDR3 protein: CASSYLAGVNNEQFF
CDR3 DNA: TGTGCCAGCAGTTACCTAGCGGGAGTTAACAATGAGCAGTTCTTC
V gene: TRBV27
D gene: TRBD2
clone size: NA
J gene: TRBJ2-1

CDR3 protein: CATSRVSPDTQYF
CDR3 DNA: TGTGCCACCAGCAGGGTTAGCCCAGATACGCAGTATTTT
V gene: TRBV15
D gene: NA
clone size: NA
J gene: TRBJ2-3

CDR3 protein: CASSWNGQGNQPQHF
CDR3 DNA: TGTGCCAGCAGCTGGAACGGACAGGGAAATCAGCCCCAGCATTTT
V gene: TRBV5-6
D gene: TRBD1
clone size: few
J gene: TRBJ1-5

CDR3 protein: CASSSRAPGYLNYGYTF
CDR3 DNA: TGTGCCAGCAGTTCTCGAGCCCCAGGGTATCTTAACTATGGCTACACCTTC
V gene: TRBV27
D gene: NA
clone size: NA
J gene: TRBJ1-2

CDR3 protein: CASSHPPGLAYNEQFF
CDR3 DNA: TGTGCCAGCAGCCACCCGCCGGGACTAGCCTACAATGAGCAGTTCTTC
V gene: TRBV4-2
D gene: TRBD2
clone size: NA
J gene: TRBJ2-1

CDR3 protein: CASTPGASYEQYF
CDR3 DNA: TGTGCCAGCACCCCTGGGGCTTCCTACGAGCAGTACTTC
V gene: TRBV5-5
D gene: NA
clone size: NA
J gene: TRBJ2-7

CDR3 protein: CASRIAGTGRDEQFF
CDR3 DNA: TGTGCCAGCAGAATAGCCGGGACAGGGCGGGATGAGCAGTTCTTC
V gene: TRBV28
D gene: TRBD1
clone size: NA
J gene: TRBJ2-1

CDR3 protein: CASSSRLAGESGELFF
CDR3 DNA: TGTGCCAGTAGTTCGAGGCTAGCGGGAGAGAGCGGGGAGCTGTTTTTT
V gene: TRBV19
D gene: TRBD2
clone size: NA
J gene: TRBJ2-2

CDR3 protein: CASSYKGSSYEQYF
CDR3 DNA: TGCGCCAGCAGCTATAAAGGTAGCTCCTACGAGCAGTACTTC
V gene: TRBV5-1
D gene: NA
clone size: NA
J gene: TRBJ2-7